A selection of T cell receptor beta chains follows, all from one sample in a study of blood T cell repertoires in COVID-19. Clones were sequenced by immunoSEQ multiplex PCR, and TCRdb holds only the in-frame ones, with some missing. The sample includes more than 85,000 clones, roughly 85% of them seen just once. Sequencing input: peripheral blood. The origin of the receptors is a woman at least 80 years old with acute or convalescent COVID-19. CDR3s include the opening cysteine and the closing phenylalanine or tryptophan. The D gene is left open where the match is weak. Clone size appears in some rows only: once, few, many, or a class for an expanded clone.

>NA|NA|12|TRBV6-6|TRBJ1-2
CASSYDIYGYTF
TGTGCCAGCAGTTACGACATCTATGGCTACACCTTC
>TRBD1|NA|14|TRBV3-1/TRBV3-2|TRBJ1-2
CASSREQGAYGYTF
TGTGCCAGCAGCCGCGAACAGGGGGCCTATGGCTACACCTTC
>NA|once|14|TRBV28|TRBJ2-7
CASSHRGISYEQYF
TGTGCCAGCAGCCACCGGGGGATCTCCTACGAGCAGTACTTC
>TRBD1|NA|15|TRBV9|TRBJ2-1
CASSPQGVSYNEQFF
TGTGCCAGCAGCCCACAGGGGGTCTCATACAATGAGCAGTTCTTC
>NA|NA|13|TRBV29-1|TRBJ2-1
CSVGRDTYNEQFF
TGCAGCGTTGGAAGAGACACCTACAATGAGCAGTTCTTC
>NA|once|19|TRBV7-2|TRBJ1-6
CASSLGPRDSWSYNSPLHF
TGTGCCAGCAGCTTGGGACCCCGGGACTCGTGGAGCTATAATTCACCCCTCCACTTT
>TRBD2|NA|16|TRBV18|TRBJ2-1
CASSQTSSGSRNEQFF
TGTGCCAGCTCACAGACGTCTAGCGGGAGCCGCAATGAGCAGTTCTTC
>NA|NA|17|TRBV24-1|TRBJ2-6
CATSGAVGVSGANVLTF
TGTGCCACCAGTGGGGCGGTGGGAGTTTCTGGGGCCAACGTCCTGACTTTC
>NA|NA|14|TRBV7-2|TRBJ2-5
CASSMEGGTETQYF
TGTGCCAGCAGCATGGAGGGTGGGACAGAGACCCAGTACTTC
>TRBD2|NA|16|TRBV18|TRBJ2-3
CASSPQTSGGQSTQYF
TGTGCCAGCTCCCCTCAGACTAGCGGGGGACAGAGTACGCAGTATTTT
>NA|NA|16|TRBV28|TRBJ2-2
CASSLLHTTNTGELFF
TGTGCCAGCAGTTTATTACACACCACGAACACCGGGGAGCTGTTTTTT
>NA|NA|14|TRBV7-9|TRBJ2-1
CASSLGGPYNEQFF
TGTGCCAGCAGCTTGGGCGGGCCCTACAATGAGCAGTTCTTC
>TRBD2|NA|14|TRBV19|TRBJ2-7
CASSPAGGSYEQYF
TGTGCCAGTAGTCCGGCCGGGGGGTCCTACGAGCAGTACTTC